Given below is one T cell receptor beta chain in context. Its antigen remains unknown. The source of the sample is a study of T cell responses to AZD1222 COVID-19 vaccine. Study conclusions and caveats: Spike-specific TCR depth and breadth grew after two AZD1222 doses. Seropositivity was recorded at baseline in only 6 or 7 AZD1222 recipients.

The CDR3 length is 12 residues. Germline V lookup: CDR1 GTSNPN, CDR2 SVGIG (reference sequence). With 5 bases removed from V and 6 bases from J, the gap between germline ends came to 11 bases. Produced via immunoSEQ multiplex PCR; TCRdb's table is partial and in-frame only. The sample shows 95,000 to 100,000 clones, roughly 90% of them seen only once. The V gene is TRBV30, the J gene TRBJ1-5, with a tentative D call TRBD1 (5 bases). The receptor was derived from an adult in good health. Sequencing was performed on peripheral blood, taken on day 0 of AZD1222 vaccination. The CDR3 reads CAWGQGSQPQHF. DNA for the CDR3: TGTGCCTGGGGTCAGGGTAGTCAGCCCCAGCATTTT.